This T cell receptor (beta chain) appears in the sequencing data of a study of blood T cell repertoires in COVID-19. Background on the study: Whether acute or convalescent, the COVID-19 samples came from the United States, Italy and Spain.

The CDR3 is 15 amino acids. Germline V gene lookup returns CDR1 LNHDA and CDR2 SQIVND (reference sequence). Trimming shortened V by 1 base and J by 9 bases, and 13 bases separated the two germline ends. Everyone who took part was roughly 18 to 89 years old, and they came from about 23 US areas. Cohorts were based on clinical histories the participants reported. Sequenced by immunoSEQ multiplex PCR; TCRdb stores in-frame clones only, minus some. The sample shows 200,000 to 250,000 clones, 86% of them seen only once. The receptor's source is a middle-aged woman with acute COVID-19. Sequenced material: PBMCs or T cells enriched from blood (not recorded which). This rearrangement joins TRBV19 to TRBJ1-6; maybe TRBD1 (5 bases). The CDR3 spells CASSIGGAGSSPLHF. CDR3 nucleotide sequence: TGTGCCAGTAGTATAGGTGGGGCAGGGTCTTCACCCCTCCACTTT.